The 5 T cell receptor beta chains below all came from one sample that was sequenced in a study of blood T cell repertoires in COVID-19. This table comes from immunoSEQ multiplex PCR, and its TCRdb copy is limited to in-frame clones, with some not included. The table includes roughly 150,000 clones, 85% to 90% detected once. The sequenced sample consisted of peripheral blood. These receptors all stem from a woman at least 80 years old with acute or convalescent COVID-19.

The chain employs TRBV7-9 and TRBJ2-3; 7 bases map to TRBD1. CDR3 length equals 14 residues. Germline V gene sequence: CDR1 SEHNR, CDR2 FQNEAQ (reference sequence). V dropped 5 bases and J dropped 1; count of bases not matched to a gene: 3. The CDR3, as DNA: TGTGCCAGCAGCCGTACAGGGGGCACAGATACGCAGTATTTT. This codes for CASSRTGGTDTQYF.

V usage is TRBV18 and J usage is TRBJ1-3; D is ambiguous. Trimming stripped 3 bases from V and 4 bases from J, with 13 bases between. Per germline, CDR1 KGHSH and CDR2 LQKENI. The CDR3 extends over 15 amino acids. As DNA, the CDR3 is TGTGCCAGCTCACCGCCCGGCGGGAGAGGAAACACCATATATTTT. Amino acid sequence: CASSPPGGRGNTIYF. Full variable domain (outside the CDR3, taken from reference TRBV18 and TRBJ1-3): NAGVMQNPRHLVRRRGQEARLRCSPMKGHSHVYWYRQLPEEGLKFMVYLQKENIIDESGMPKERFSAEFPKEGPSILRIQQVVRGDSAAYFCASSPPGGRGNTIYFGEGSWLTVV.

The chain combines TRBV6-1 with TRBJ1-2, with D perhaps matching TRBD1 (5 bases). Germline CDR1 reads MNHNS; CDR2 reads SASEGT. The CDR3 covers 14 residues. The V gene lost 0 bases and the J gene lost 3 bases, with 8 bases spanning the gap. DNA for the CDR3: TGTGCCAGCAGTGAAGCTGGGGGGGACTATGGCTACACCTTC. Translation: CASSEAGGDYGYTF.

V usage is TRBV7-3 and J usage is TRBJ1-2; 7 bases map to TRBD1. Germline trimming cut 5 bases from V and 5 bases from J; bases unmatched to any gene: 8. Per the germline V gene, CDR1 is SGHTA and CDR2 is FQGTGA. The CDR3 has 14 residues. CDR3 in amino acids: CASSPGTEVYGYTF. In DNA, the CDR3 is TGTGCCAGCAGCCCCGGGACAGAAGTTTATGGCTACACCTTC.

The chain recombines TRBV3-1 (or the pseudogene TRBV3-2) with TRBJ2-1, with a tentative D call TRBD1 (5 bases). Germline V lookup: CDR1 LGHDT, CDR2 YNNKEL (reference sequence). This CDR3 region has 17 residues. The V end lost 4 bases, the J end lost 0 bases, and 16 bases lay between the germline ends. CDR3 nucleotide sequence: TGTGCCAGCAGCCGCCGTTGGGGCGGCAGCTCCTACAATGAGCAGTTCTTC. Translating gives CASSRRWGGSSYNEQFF.